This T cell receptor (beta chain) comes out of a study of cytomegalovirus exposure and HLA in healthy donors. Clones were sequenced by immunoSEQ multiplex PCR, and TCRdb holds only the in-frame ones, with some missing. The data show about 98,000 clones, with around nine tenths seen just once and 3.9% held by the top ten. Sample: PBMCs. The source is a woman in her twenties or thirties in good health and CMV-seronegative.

The CDR3 protein is CASSYAADRAQPQHF. DNA for the CDR3: TGTGCCAGCAGTTACGCGGCGGACAGGGCTCAGCCCCAGCATTTT. This chain links TRBV6-6 with TRBJ1-5, with TRBD1 matching 8 bases. Germline loops: CDR1 MNHNY, CDR2 SVGAGI (reference sequence). With 2 bases clipped from V and 6 bases from J, the junction kept 6 bases outside the gene matches. CDR3 length: 15 residues.